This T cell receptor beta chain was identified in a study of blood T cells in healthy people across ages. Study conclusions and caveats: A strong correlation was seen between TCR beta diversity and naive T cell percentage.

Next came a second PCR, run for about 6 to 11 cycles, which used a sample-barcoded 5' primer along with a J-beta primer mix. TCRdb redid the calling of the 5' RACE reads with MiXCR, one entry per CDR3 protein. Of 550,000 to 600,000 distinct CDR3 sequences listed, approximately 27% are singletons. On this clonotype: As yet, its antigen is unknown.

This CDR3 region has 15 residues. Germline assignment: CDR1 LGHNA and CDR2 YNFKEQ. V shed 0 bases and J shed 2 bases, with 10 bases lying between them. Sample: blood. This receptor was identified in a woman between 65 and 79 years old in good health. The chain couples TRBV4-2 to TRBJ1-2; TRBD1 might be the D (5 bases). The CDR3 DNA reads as TGTGCCAGCAGCCAAGATCAGGGAGGGAACTATGGCTACACCTTC. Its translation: CASSQDQGGNYGYTF.